A single sample gave rise to the 24 T cell receptor beta chains below, sequenced in a study of blood T cell repertoires in COVID-19. Profiling relied on immunoSEQ multiplex PCR, and the TCRdb table lists in-frame clones only, not all of them. The sample contains approximately 160,000 clones, around 85% of which appear only once. What was sequenced was peripheral blood. The receptor set was obtained from a man aged 60 to 69 with active or convalescent COVID-19.

This clone was detected only a few times. V usage is TRBV6-5 and J usage is TRBJ1-1; no clear D. Germline V gene data show CDR1 as MNHEY and CDR2 as SVGAGI. CDR3 size: 15 residues. V was cut by 4 bases and J by 0 bases, with 12 bases left in between. CDR3 protein: CASSWSESMNTEAFF. Here the CDR3 DNA reads TGTGCCAGCAGTTGGTCAGAATCCATGAACACTGAAGCTTTCTTT.

The rearrangement joins TRBV18 to TRBJ2-1, with no clear D. V was pared by 2 bases and J by 2 bases, with 13 bases between. Germline V gene data show CDR1 as KGHSH and CDR2 as LQKENI. The CDR3 covers 16 residues. The CDR3 nucleotides are TGTGCCAGCTCACCAATGATGGCTAGAGCCTACAATGAGCAGTTCTTC. Its translation is CASSPMMARAYNEQFF.

The chain joins TRBV15 to TRBJ2-7, with a tentative D call TRBD2 (6 bases). The CDR3 extends over 16 amino acids. The germline V gene has CDR1 LNHNV and CDR2 YYDKDF (reference sequence). The germline V and J ends were trimmed by 0 bases and 3 bases, with 15 bases remaining between them. The CDR3 sequence: CATSRDWGKGGYEQYF. CDR3 nucleotides: TGTGCCACCAGCAGAGATTGGGGTAAGGGAGGCTACGAGCAGTACTTC.

The chain couples TRBV24-1 to TRBJ2-5, with D perhaps matching TRBD2 (5 bases). V was clipped by 1 base and J by 2 bases, with 19 bases between them. Germline V CDR1 and CDR2: KGHDR, SFDVKD. The CDR3 is 18 residues long. Here the CDR3 reads CATSDLPLPGVRQETQYF. CDR3 sequence (DNA): TGTGCCACCAGTGATTTACCGCTGCCCGGGGTCCGGCAAGAGACCCAGTACTTC.

The chain links TRBV24-1 to TRBJ2-5; possibly TRBD1 for D (6 bases). Germline V gives CDR1 KGHDR, CDR2 SFDVKD. The V gene lost 3 bases and the J gene lost 5 bases, with 18 bases spanning the gap. The CDR3 has 16 residues. CDR3 in DNA: TGTGCCACCAGTGATCCTACATCAGGGGTCATGGAGACCCAGTACTTC. As protein: CATSDPTSGVMETQYF.

J is TRBJ2-1 and V is TRBV10-3; 12 bases are a match to TRBD2. CDR3 length equals 15 residues. The germline V gene has CDR1 ENHRY and CDR2 SYGVKD. The J segment lost 6 bases and the V segment lost 3 bases, leaving 3 bases of the junction unmatched. CDR3 DNA: TGTGCCATCAGTGATGGACTAGCGGGGACCAATGAGCAGTTCTTC. Its protein product is CAISDGLAGTNEQFF.

The J gene is TRBJ1-1, the V gene TRBV5-1; 7 positions agree with TRBD1. The CDR3 has 13 residues. CDR1 and CDR2 (germline): SGHRS, YFSETQ. Germline trimming cut 4 bases from V and 7 bases from J; bases unmatched to any gene: 7. CDR3 nucleotide sequence: TGCGCCAGCAGCACCGGGACAGCTATTGAAGCTTTCTTT. Protein sequence: CASSTGTAIEAFF.

This clone was seen a single time. This sequence joins TRBV5-1 and TRBJ2-5; D perhaps matches TRBD2 (5 bases). The CDR3 length is 12 residues. Trimming pared 4 bases from V and 4 bases from J, leaving 8 bases between. Germline-derived CDR1 and CDR2 are SGHRS and YFSETQ. As DNA, the CDR3 is TGCGCCAGCAGCGCGGGTACAGAGACCCAGTACTTC. This translates into CASSAGTETQYF.

V is TRBV5-1 and J is TRBJ1-1, with D unresolved. Germline CDR1 and CDR2: SGHRS and YFSETQ. The CDR3 loop spans 15 amino acids. V was pared by 0 bases and J by 2 bases, with 11 bases between. The CDR3 loop is CASSLGARHNTEAFF. The CDR3 DNA follows: TGCGCCAGCAGCTTGGGGGCAAGACACAACACTGAAGCTTTCTTT. The entire variable domain, with the rest obtained from reference TRBV5-1 and TRBJ1-1, is as follows: KAGVTQTPRYLIKTRGQQVTLSCSPISGHRSVSWYQQTPGQGLQFLFEYFSETQRNKGNFPGRFSGRQFSNSRSEMNVSTLELGDSALYLCASSLGARHNTEAFFGQGTRLTVV.

The chain joins TRBV29-1 to TRBJ1-2, with 10 nucleotides matching TRBD1. The CDR3 totals 13 residues. V was clipped by 6 bases and J by 4 bases; unmatched bases: 5. Germline values: CDR1 SQVTM, CDR2 ANQGSEA. The CDR3 is CSVLTGGSYGYTF. For the CDR3, the DNA is TGCAGCGTGTTGACAGGGGGCAGCTATGGCTACACCTTC.

The chain has TRBV27 and TRBJ1-5; D remains unclear. Trimming pared 3 bases from V and 1 base from J, leaving 7 bases between. Germline CDR1 MNHEY, CDR2 SMNVEV (reference sequence). The CDR3 runs 14 residues. The CDR3 protein is CASSFSRSNQPQHF. DNA for the CDR3: TGTGCCAGCAGTTTTTCCAGGAGCAATCAGCCCCAGCATTTT.

J is TRBJ2-7 and V is TRBV18; weak D call: TRBD2 (5 bases). Trimming removed 6 bases at V and 2 bases at J, with 14 bases between. CDR1 and CDR2 from the germline V gene are KGHSH and LQKENI. The CDR3 length is 14 residues. This CDR3 is CASSQKGEPYEQYF. CDR3 DNA: TGTGCCAGCTCTCAAAAGGGAGAACCCTACGAGCAGTACTTC. Filled out from reference TRBV18 and TRBJ2-7, the complete variable domain reads NAGVMQNPRHLVRRRGQEARLRCSPMKGHSHVYWYRQLPEEGLKFMVYLQKENIIDESGMPKERFSAEFPKEGPSILRIQQVVRGDSAAYFCASSQKGEPYEQYFGPGTRLTVT.

V gene TRBV9 combines with J gene TRBJ2-1; D gene unclear. V lost 4 bases and J lost 3, with 11 bases in between. CDR1 is SGDLS and CDR2 is YYNGEE in the germline V gene. The CDR3 runs 14 residues. In nucleotides, the CDR3 is TGTGCCAGCAGCCCCGACCTAGGCTACAATGAGCAGTTCTTC. It translates to CASSPDLGYNEQFF.

This chain links TRBV3-1 (or the pseudogene TRBV3-2) with TRBJ2-3, with TRBD2 identical over 7 bases. The V and J ends lost 2 bases and 2 bases, in that order; junction bases with no gene match: 13. The CDR3 is 18 amino acids. Germline V CDR1 and CDR2: LGHDT, YNNKEL (reference sequence). The CDR3 spells CASSQRLGASGLTDTQYF. DNA of the CDR3: TGTGCCAGCAGCCAAAGATTGGGAGCTAGCGGACTCACAGATACGCAGTATTTT.

V is TRBV3-1 (or the pseudogene TRBV3-2) and J is TRBJ2-7; D unresolved. Per germline, CDR1 LGHDT and CDR2 YNNKEL (reference sequence). V dropped 1 base and J dropped 0 bases, with 10 bases sitting between them. CDR3 length: 15 residues. Here the CDR3 DNA reads TGTGCCAGCAGCCAAGCGTCCTTCGGCTCCTACGAGCAGTACTTC. This sequence encodes CASSQASFGSYEQYF.

This chain joins TRBV6-1 and TRBJ2-7; 7 bases agree with TRBD1. The trim removed 0 bases at V and 1 base at J, leaving 6 bases unmatched. CDR3 size: 16 residues. CDR1 and CDR2 (germline): MNHNS, SASEGT. The CDR3 coding sequence is TGTGCCAGCAGTGAAGCGACAGGGTTACTTTCCTACGAGCAGTACTTC. This codes for CASSEATGLLSYEQYF.

The chain uses TRBV2 and TRBJ1-5, with D tentatively TRBD1 (6 bases). Germline V gene data show CDR1 as SNHLY and CDR2 as FYNNEI. The germline V and J ends were trimmed by 8 bases and 0 bases, with 14 bases remaining between them. The CDR3 sequence is 15 residues long. The CDR3: CASGGAGYSNQPQHF. DNA of the CDR3: TGTGCCAGCGGGGGGGCAGGATATAGCAATCAGCCCCAGCATTTT.

The chain couples TRBV28 to TRBJ2-3; tentatively, D is TRBD2 (7 bases). Germline V lookup: CDR1 MDHEN, CDR2 SYDVKM. The V gene lost 2 bases and the J gene lost 13 bases, with 19 bases spanning the gap. The CDR3 runs to 14 residues. Here the CDR3 reads CASSLSDRGGAEYF. In DNA form, the CDR3 reads TGTGCCAGCAGTTTAAGTGATCGCGGGGGCGCTGAGTATTTT. The complete variable domain, with remaining parts taken from reference TRBV28 and TRBJ2-3, reads DVKVTQSSRYLVKRTGEKVFLECVQDMDHENMFWYRQDPGLGLRLIYFSYDVKMKEKGDIPEGYSVSREKKERFSLILESASTNQTSMYLCASSLSDRGGAEYFGPGTRLTVL.

Details on this clone: The same CDR3 can be traced to other DNA sequences in this sample. The chain has TRBV19 and TRBJ1-5; 8 nucleotides agree with TRBD1. The V gene end was trimmed by 5 bases and the J gene end by 2 bases; junction bases not matched to a gene: 2. This CDR3 region has 14 residues. Looked up from germline, CDR1 is LNHDA and CDR2 is SQIVND (reference sequence). The DNA for the CDR3 is TGTGCCAGTAGTCCAGGGGGCGGCAATCAGCCCCAGCATTTT. It yields the protein CASSPGGGNQPQHF.

The V and J genes are TRBV25-1 and TRBJ1-2, with D perhaps TRBD1 (6 bases). Germline assignment: CDR1 MGHDK and CDR2 SYGVNS. The CDR3 covers 15 residues. Between the trimmed V and J ends, which lost 3 bases and 8 bases, there was a span of 19 bases. The CDR3 spells CASSDPGLPRGGYTF. CDR3 coding DNA: TGTGCCAGCAGTGATCCCGGACTGCCCAGGGGAGGCTACACCTTC.

V is TRBV2 and J is TRBJ2-3; the match to TRBD1 covers 10 bases. This CDR3 region has 15 residues. The germline CDR1 and CDR2 sequences are SNHLY and FYNNEI. J lost 8 bases, V lost 0 bases, and 5 bases had no gene match. CDR3 sequence reads: CASSEAGQGIGTQYF. CDR3 DNA sequence: TGTGCCAGCAGTGAAGCGGGACAGGGGATCGGTACGCAGTATTTT.

The chain recombines TRBV5-4 with TRBJ2-3, with TRBD2 as a possible D gene (6 bases). The CDR3 extends over 15 amino acids. Between the trimmed V and J ends, which lost 0 bases and 4 bases, there was a span of 12 bases. The V gene's germline CDR1 is SGHNT and CDR2 YYREEE (reference sequence). CDR3 sequence: CASSLDGGGSDTQYF. CDR3 DNA sequence: TGTGCCAGCAGCTTGGATGGGGGAGGCTCAGATACGCAGTATTTT.

This clone is a singleton in its sample. The chain has TRBV10-3 and TRBJ2-2; D is uncertain. This CDR3 has 15 residues. Trimming left V 4 bases short and J 6 bases short, with 15 bases between. Germline V CDR1 and CDR2: ENHRY, SYGVKD. The CDR3 protein is CAISVSRPPPGELFF. CDR3 in DNA: TGTGCCATCAGTGTTTCTAGGCCCCCCCCCGGGGAGCTGTTTTTT.

This clone was counted between two and nine times. The V call is TRBV5-6, the J call TRBJ2-2; a weak D match, TRBD2 (6 bases). There are 16 residues in the CDR3. Germline V gene lookup returns CDR1 SGHDT and CDR2 YYEEEE. The V and J ends lost 4 bases and 5 bases respectively, with 18 bases between them. CDR3 protein: CASSVGGVAGTGELFF. CDR3 nucleotide sequence: TGTGCCAGCAGCGTAGGCGGGGTAGCAGGAACCGGGGAGCTGTTTTTT.